This is a list of T cell receptor beta chains from one sample in a study of cytomegalovirus exposure and HLA in healthy donors. Method: immunoSEQ multiplex PCR; TCRdb's copy keeps in-frame clones and lacks some. Of 250,000 to 350,000 clones listed, roughly 89% are singletons. The source material was PBMCs. The receptors originated from a woman in her late teens or twenties in good health and CMV-seronegative. The CDR3 runs from the conserved cysteine through the conserved F or W. The order of the fields is J gene, D gene, V gene, CDR3 DNA, CDR3 protein. The D gene is left open where the match is weak.

>TRBJ2-1|TRBD2|TRBV9
TGTGCCAGCAGCGTGGGCCTAGCGGGGGAATCTACACGCAATGAGCAGTTCTTC
CASSVGLAGESTRNEQFF
>TRBJ2-4|TRBD2|TRBV13
TGTGCCAGCAGCCAACTAGCGGGAGGGCCAAGCATTCAGTACTTC
CASSQLAGGPSIQYF
>TRBJ2-1|TRBD2|TRBV4-3
TGCGCCAGCAGCCCATTGGCCGGGACTAGCGGGGGGGGCTACAATGAGCAGTTCTTC
CASSPLAGTSGGGYNEQFF
>TRBJ2-3|NA|TRBV5-1
TGCGCCAGCCAAGCGGACCTTAGCACAGATACGCAGTATTTT
CASQADLSTDTQYF
>TRBJ2-1|TRBD2|TRBV4-1
TGCGCCAGCAGCCCCGGGGGGTCTGGTGGGAATGAGCAGTTCTTC
CASSPGGSGGNEQFF
>TRBJ2-7|NA|TRBV12-5
TGTGCTAGTGGGCAGGGTGTCTACGAGCAGTACTTC
CASGQGVYEQYF
>TRBJ2-7|TRBD2|TRBV28
TGTGCCAGCATACCCGGACTAGCGGGAGAGTACGAGCAGTACTTC
CASIPGLAGEYEQYF
>TRBJ2-1|TRBD2|TRBV6-5
TGTGCCAGCAGTGTCCGGGAGGTGCAGTTCTTC
CASSVREVQFF
>TRBJ1-2|TRBD1|TRBV18
TGTGCCAGCTCACCGACAGGGTCGGACTATGGCTACACCTTC
CASSPTGSDYGYTF
>TRBJ1-2|NA|TRBV4-1
TGCGCCAGCAGCCGAAACCCCCCTGGGAGTGGCTACACCTTC
CASSRNPPGSGYTF
>TRBJ1-5|NA|TRBV10-3
TGTGCCATCAGTGAGTCCGATCAGCCCCAGCATTTT
CAISESDQPQHF
>TRBJ2-5|NA|TRBV11-2
TGTGCCAGCAGCTTAGATGACAAGTTACAAGAGACCCAGTACTTC
CASSLDDKLQETQYF
>TRBJ2-3|TRBD1|TRBV5-6
TGTGCCAGCAGCTCGGGACAGCCCCCAGATACGCAGTATTTT
CASSSGQPPDTQYF
>TRBJ2-3|TRBD2|TRBV7-9
TGTGCCAGCAGCTCGGGACTAGCCGCAGATACGCAGTATTTT
CASSSGLAADTQYF
>TRBJ2-7|TRBD1|TRBV5-1
TGCGCCAGCAGCTCCAACCACCAGGGGGACGAGCAGTACTTC
CASSSNHQGDEQYF
>TRBJ2-2|TRBD1|TRBV29-1
TGCAGCGTCACCGCAGGGGGTACGAACACCGGGGAGCTGTTTTTT
CSVTAGGTNTGELFF
>TRBJ2-7|TRBD2|TRBV18
TGTGCCAGCTCACAGCGCGCGGGAGACGGTGGTGAGCAGTACTTC
CASSQRAGDGGEQYF
>TRBJ2-2|NA|TRBV2
TGTGCCAGCAGCTCCACTATCACCGGGGAGCTGTTTTTT
CASSSTITGELFF
>TRBJ2-3|TRBD1|TRBV28
TGTGCCAGCAGTTGGGGACAGGTGGGCACAGATACGCAGTATTTT
CASSWGQVGTDTQYF
>TRBJ1-5|NA|TRBV6-6
TGTGCCAGCAGTCCCCTCTCGGATCAGCCCCAGCATTTT
CASSPLSDQPQHF
>TRBJ2-7|TRBD2|TRBV7-6
TGTGCCAGCAGCTTAGTGGGACTAGCGGGAGGCTATGAGCAGTACTTC
CASSLVGLAGGYEQYF
>TRBJ2-3|TRBD2|TRBV9
TGTGCCAGCAGCGGGAGCCTAGCGGGAGGCTTAAGTACAGATACGCAGTATTTT
CASSGSLAGGLSTDTQYF
>TRBJ2-1|NA|TRBV9
TGTGCCAGCAGCGTAATTTCTAGCAATGAGCAGTTCTTC
CASSVISSNEQFF
>TRBJ1-5|NA|TRBV6-1
TGTGCCAGCAGTGAGGTCCGGGATGGCAATCAGCCCCAGCATTTT
CASSEVRDGNQPQHF
>TRBJ2-7|TRBD1|TRBV5-1
TGCGCCAGCAGCACGCGTCCCGGGACAGGGGCCGCTTTATACTTC
CASSTRPGTGAALYF